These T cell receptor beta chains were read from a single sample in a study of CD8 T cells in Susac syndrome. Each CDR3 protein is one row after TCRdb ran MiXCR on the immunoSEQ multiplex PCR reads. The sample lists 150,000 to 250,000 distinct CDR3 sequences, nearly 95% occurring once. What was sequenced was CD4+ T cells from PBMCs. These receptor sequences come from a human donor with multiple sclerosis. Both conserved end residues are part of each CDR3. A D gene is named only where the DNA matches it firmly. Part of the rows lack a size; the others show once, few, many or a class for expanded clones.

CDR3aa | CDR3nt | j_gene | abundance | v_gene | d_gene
CASRPSDPGELFF | TGTGCCAGCAGACCTAGCGACCCCGGGGAGCTGTTTTTT | TRBJ2-2 | once | TRBV6-2/TRBV6-3 | .
CASSGGLAGRHSEQFF | TGTGCCAGCAGTGGGGGACTAGCGGGGCGTCATAGTGAGCAGTTCTTC | TRBJ2-1 | . | TRBV12-3/TRBV12-4 | TRBD2
CASSQTTSPFF | TGTGCCAGCAGCCAGACCACTTCCCCGTTCTTC | TRBJ2-1 | once | TRBV12-3/TRBV12-4 | .
CASTDDTTKAEAFF | TGTGCCAGCACCGACGACACCACCAAGGCTGAAGCTTTCTTT | TRBJ1-1 | . | TRBV7-9 | .
CAISDGTRPSTDTQYF | TGTGCCATCAGTGATGGGACCCGACCTAGCACAGATACGCAGTATTTT | TRBJ2-3 | . | TRBV10-3 | .
CASSLSTSTQYF | TGTGCCAGCAGCCTAAGCACTTCGACGCAGTATTTT | TRBJ2-3 | . | TRBV3-1 | .
CAWRETGDEQFF | TGTGCCTGGAGGGAGACAGGGGATGAGCAGTTCTTC | TRBJ2-1 | . | TRBV30 | TRBD1
CASSLLRTSGISSYNEQFF | TGTGCCAGCAGCTTACTCAGGACTAGCGGAATAAGCTCCTACAATGAGCAGTTCTTC | TRBJ2-1 | . | TRBV7-2 | TRBD2
CASSFYSQPQHF | TGTGCCAGCAGCTTCTATAGTCAGCCCCAGCATTTT | TRBJ1-5 | once | TRBV7-2 | .
CAFQIWTGGEQYF | TGTGCTTTTCAGATCTGGACAGGGGGCGAGCAGTACTTC | TRBJ2-7 | . | TRBV30 | TRBD1
CTGGVSDTQYF | TGTACCGGGGGCGTGTCAGATACGCAGTATTTT | TRBJ2-3 | . | TRBV30 | .
CSAIPLSSYNEQFF | TGCAGTGCTATCCCCTTAAGCTCCTACAATGAGCAGTTCTTC | TRBJ2-1 | . | TRBV20-1 | .
CASSRGLAGHNEQFF | TGTGCCAGCAGTCGAGGACTAGCGGGACACAATGAGCAGTTCTTC | TRBJ2-1 | . | TRBV12-3/TRBV12-4 | TRBD2
CSLRGSPTYNEQFF | TGCAGCCTCCGAGGCAGCCCGACCTACAATGAGCAGTTCTTC | TRBJ2-1 | . | TRBV20-1 | .
CASSLEVPTGELFF | TGTGCCAGCAGCTTGGAAGTGCCCACCGGGGAGCTGTTTTTT | TRBJ2-2 | once | TRBV5-4 | .
CSVSLRARGYEQYF | TGCAGTGTTTCTCTCCGGGCCCGCGGCTACGAGCAGTACTTC | TRBJ2-7 | . | TRBV20-1 | .
CASSLEWTQETQYF | TGTGCCAGCAGCTTGGAGTGGACCCAAGAGACCCAGTACTTC | TRBJ2-5 | . | TRBV5-4 | .
CASSGPPPQGTNYGYTF | TGTGCCAGCAGCGGACCACCCCCACAGGGGACAAACTATGGCTACACCTTC | TRBJ1-2 | . | TRBV12-3/TRBV12-4 | TRBD1
CASHTRGYGYTF | TGTGCCAGCCACACTAGGGGCTATGGCTACACCTTC | TRBJ1-2 | . | TRBV2 | .
CASSTRTGANVLTF | TGTGCCAGCAGTACCAGGACCGGGGCCAACGTCCTGACTTTC | TRBJ2-6 | . | TRBV2 | .
CAWSVGQIDTQYF | TGTGCCTGGAGTGTGGGGCAGATAGATACGCAGTATTTT | TRBJ2-3 | . | TRBV30 | .
CASSLGQPGDEQFF | TGTGCCAGCAGCCTGGGACAGCCGGGGGATGAGCAGTTCTTC | TRBJ2-1 | . | TRBV7-9 | .
CASSDLVAGGPWNEQFF | TGTGCCAGCAGTGACCTGGTAGCGGGAGGGCCTTGGAATGAGCAGTTCTTC | TRBJ2-1 | . | TRBV25-1 | TRBD2
CASSEYPGPSYEQYF | TGCGCCAGCAGTGAGTACCCGGGACCCTCCTACGAGCAGTACTTC | TRBJ2-7 | . | TRBV10-2 | .